Listed below are T cell receptor beta chains from one sample, sequenced in a study of blood T cell repertoires in COVID-19. Sequencing used immunoSEQ multiplex PCR; TCRdb keeps in-frame clones, though not all of them. The table shows 150,000 to 200,000 clones, with 70% to 85% occurring only once. The specimen sequenced was PBMCs or T cells enriched from blood (not recorded which). The receptors come from a woman aged 50 to 60 who had recovered from COVID-19. The CDR3 runs from the conserved cysteine through the conserved F or W. The order of the fields is J gene, D gene, clone size, V gene, CDR3 DNA, CDR3 protein. The D gene is left open where the match is weak. Clone size appears in some rows only: once, few, many, or a class for an expanded clone.

J: TRBJ2-3; D: .; size: .; V: TRBV29-1; DNA: TGCAGCGTTGATATTAGAACAGATACGCAGTATTTT; CDR3: CSVDIRTDTQYF
J: TRBJ2-5; D: .; size: .; V: TRBV11-3; DNA: TGTGCCAGCAGCGCGGTGCAGAAAGAGACCCAGTACTTC; CDR3: CASSAVQKETQYF
J: TRBJ1-3; D: TRBD1; size: once; V: TRBV5-1; DNA: TGCGCCAGCAGCTTGGCTGAGGACAGGGTTGGAAACACCATATATTTT; CDR3: CASSLAEDRVGNTIYF
J: TRBJ1-6; D: TRBD1; size: .; V: TRBV28; DNA: TGTGCCAGCACCTCCGGGACAGTGAGTTCACCCCTCCACTTT; CDR3: CASTSGTVSSPLHF
J: TRBJ1-2; D: .; size: .; V: TRBV6-1; DNA: TGTGCCAGCAGTCTTCCAGGGTTTGACTATGGCTACACCTTC; CDR3: CASSLPGFDYGYTF
J: TRBJ1-2; D: .; size: .; V: TRBV2; DNA: TGTGCCAGCAGGCCACAACAGGGTACCGGGGGCTACACCTTC; CDR3: CASRPQQGTGGYTF
J: TRBJ1-6; D: TRBD1; size: few; V: TRBV6-5; DNA: TGTGCCAGCAGTTACTCGATCGGGACAGAGCATTCACCCCTCCACTTT; CDR3: CASSYSIGTEHSPLHF
J: TRBJ1-2; D: TRBD1; size: .; V: TRBV5-4; DNA: TGTGCCAGCAGCTTGCTTAGACAGGGGATGAACTATGGCTACACCTTC; CDR3: CASSLLRQGMNYGYTF
J: TRBJ2-1; D: TRBD2; size: .; V: TRBV23-1; DNA: TGCGCCAGCAGTCAATTGACTAGCGGAGGAGACAATGAGCAGTTCTTC; CDR3: CASSQLTSGGDNEQFF
J: TRBJ1-1; D: .; size: few; V: TRBV12-3/TRBV12-4; DNA: TGTGCCAGCAGTTTGGTCGGGAACACTGAAGCTTTCTTT; CDR3: CASSLVGNTEAFF
J: TRBJ2-7; D: TRBD1; size: .; V: TRBV5-8; DNA: TGTGCCAGCAGCGGACAGGGGGCCACCTACGAGCAGTACTTC; CDR3: CASSGQGATYEQYF
J: TRBJ2-1; D: .; size: .; V: TRBV5-1; DNA: TGCGCCAGCAGCTTAGGACAGCGCAATGAGCAGTTCTTC; CDR3: CASSLGQRNEQFF
J: TRBJ1-3; D: .; size: .; V: TRBV5-1; DNA: TGCGCCAGCAGCCTCGAGTGGGGAAACACCATATATTTT; CDR3: CASSLEWGNTIYF
J: TRBJ2-7; D: TRBD2; size: .; V: TRBV29-1; DNA: TGCAGCGTTGTTCCAGCGGGATCATACGAGCAGTACTTC; CDR3: CSVVPAGSYEQYF
J: TRBJ2-4; D: TRBD1; size: few; V: TRBV4-1; DNA: TGCGCCAGCAGCCACCCAAAGGGACAGGGCATTCAGTACTTC; CDR3: CASSHPKGQGIQYF
J: TRBJ2-7; D: .; size: few; V: TRBV15; DNA: TGTGCCACCAGCAGAGATCACGGGATCCACGAGCAGTACTTC; CDR3: CATSRDHGIHEQYF
J: TRBJ2-4; D: .; size: .; V: TRBV10-3; DNA: TGTGCCATCAGTGCAGCCGGGATTGAGGGAAACATTCAGTACTTC; CDR3: CAISAAGIEGNIQYF
J: TRBJ2-5; D: TRBD2; size: .; V: TRBV18; DNA: TGTGCCAGCTCACCCCGGGGACTACACCCCGCCTCGGAAGAGACCCAGTACTTC; CDR3: CASSPRGLHPASEETQYF
J: TRBJ2-7; D: TRBD2; size: .; V: TRBV3-1/TRBV3-2; DNA: TGTGCCAGCAGCCAAGATTGGGCTAGCGGGCCCCACATCGGCGAGCAGTACTTC; CDR3: CASSQDWASGPHIGEQYF
J: TRBJ2-1; D: .; size: .; V: TRBV7-7; DNA: TGTGCCAGCAGCTTCTCTCTAAACCCGGGCAATGAGCAGTTCTTC; CDR3: CASSFSLNPGNEQFF
J: TRBJ2-1; D: .; size: .; V: TRBV1; DNA: TGCACCAGCAGCCAAGCAGCGGGGGCGGGGGACAATGAGCAGTTCTTC; CDR3: CTSSQAAGAGDNEQFF
J: TRBJ1-2; D: .; size: .; V: TRBV19; DNA: TGTGCCAGTAGTTCCCAGACAGCCGTGGCTGGCTACACCTTC; CDR3: CASSSQTAVAGYTF
J: TRBJ1-2; D: TRBD1; size: .; V: TRBV3-1/TRBV3-2; DNA: TGTGCCACCAACTATCGGCAGGGGGCCGAGGGTGGCTACACCTTC; CDR3: CATNYRQGAEGGYTF
J: TRBJ2-1; D: .; size: .; V: TRBV5-1; DNA: TGCGCCAGCAGCTTGGCGGGTCAGGGCTTCAATGAGCAGTTCTTC; CDR3: CASSLAGQGFNEQFF
J: TRBJ1-2; D: .; size: few; V: TRBV29-1; DNA: TGCAGCGTGGCCGAGTTATGGGCTTCCCCTAATGGCTACACCTTC; CDR3: CSVAELWASPNGYTF
J: TRBJ2-2; D: .; size: many; V: TRBV19; DNA: TGTGCCAGTAGTCCGGGACTCGGGAACACCGGGGAGCTGTTTTTT; CDR3: CASSPGLGNTGELFF
J: TRBJ1-5; D: .; size: .; V: TRBV4-1; DNA: TGCGCCAGCAGCCAAGATGGGGTCACAGGGCAGCCCCAGCATTTT; CDR3: CASSQDGVTGQPQHF
J: TRBJ2-7; D: .; size: .; V: TRBV29-1; DNA: TGCAGCGTTGAGGCTCAGGCTGGGGAGCAGTACTTC; CDR3: CSVEAQAGEQYF